This passage covers 16 T cell receptor beta chains from one sample sequenced in a study of blood T cells in healthy people across ages. The use of a sample-barcoded 5' primer and a J-beta primer mix characterized a second PCR of about 6 to 12 cycles. MiXCR, run by TCRdb on the 5' RACE reads, gives a single entry per CDR3 protein. The sample holds roughly 1.6 million distinct CDR3 sequences, 34% seen once. Material for sequencing was blood. These receptors were obtained from a woman aged 30 to 39 in good health.

The V gene is TRBV20-1, the J gene TRBJ2-7; 9 nucleotides agree with TRBD2. The CDR3 runs 12 residues. V was pared by 7 bases and J by 7 bases, with 8 bases of the junction left unmatched. The germline V gene encodes CDR1 DFQATT and CDR2 SNEGSKA (reference sequence). The CDR3 region is CSGLGLASEQYF. The CDR3 nucleotides read TGCAGTGGCCTAGGACTAGCGTCGGAGCAGTACTTC.

As regards this clonotype: A much larger clone is a single base away; this may be a read error. The V and J genes are TRBV9 and TRBJ2-7, with D tentatively TRBD2 (7 bases). There are 15 residues in the CDR3. Germline CDR1 and CDR2: SGDLS and YYNGEE. The CDR3: CVSSEAWGGQYEQYF. The CDR3 coding sequence is TGTGTCAGCAGCGAGGCTTGGGGGGGCCAATACGAGCAGTACTTC.

This clonotype was counted only a few times. V is TRBV29-1 and J is TRBJ1-1; D gene uncertain. V was trimmed by 8 bases and J by 3 bases, leaving 16 bases between them. The germline gives CDR1 SQVTM, CDR2 ANQGSEA. The CDR3 totals 13 residues. As DNA, the CDR3 is TGCAGCTCCCTTGGGCCATCAGACACTGAAGCTTTCTTT. This encodes CSSLGPSDTEAFF.

This clonotype was counted between two and nine times. V is TRBV6-2 or TRBV6-3 and J is TRBJ1-4; D perhaps matches TRBD1 (6 bases). V gave up 4 bases and J gave up 5 bases, with 14 bases separating them. Germline V CDR1 and CDR2: MNHEY, SVGEGT. The CDR3 spans 15 residues. The CDR3 region has the DNA TGTGCCAGCAGTTCACAATGGGACATCAATGAAAAACTGTTTTTT. Amino acids: CASSSQWDINEKLFF.

This clonotype was counted a few times. The chain uses TRBV3-1 and TRBJ1-6; tentative D call: TRBD1 (6 bases). The CDR3 consists of 15 residues. Trimming cost V 5 bases and J 7 bases, with 15 bases left between them. Per the germline V gene, CDR1 is LGHDT and CDR2 is YNNKEL (reference sequence). CDR3 region: CASSAPQGWNSPLHF. The CDR3 nucleotides read TGTGCCAGCAGCGCCCCACAGGGTTGGAATTCACCCCTCCACTTT. The full variable domain, in which reference TRBV3-1 and TRBJ1-6 provide the parts outside the CDR3, is DTAVSQTPKYLVTQMGNDKSIKCEQNLGHDTMYWYKQDSKKFLKIMFSYNNKELIINETVPNRFSPKSPDKAHLNLHINSLELGDSAVYFCASSAPQGWNSPLHFGNGTRLTVT.

The chain carries TRBV3-1 and TRBJ2-5, with 8 bases matching TRBD1. CDR1 and CDR2 from the germline V gene are LGHDT and YNNKEL (reference sequence). The J segment lost 3 bases and the V segment lost 5 bases, leaving 5 bases of the junction unmatched. The CDR3 has 14 residues. This chain's CDR3 is CASSSTDREETQYF. The CDR3 DNA follows: TGTGCCAGCAGCTCTACGGACAGGGAAGAGACCCAGTACTTC.

The rearrangement joins TRBV7-8 to TRBJ2-1, with 10 bases identical to TRBD1. Germline loops: CDR1 SGHVS, CDR2 FQNEAQ. The CDR3 loop spans 15 amino acids. V lost 4 bases and J lost 6; bases outside the gene matches: 6. Here the CDR3 DNA reads TGTGCCAGCAGCTCCGGGACAGGGGCTCTCAATGAGCAGTTCTTC. It yields the protein CASSSGTGALNEQFF. Filled out from reference TRBV7-8 and TRBJ2-1, the complete variable domain reads GAGVSQSPRYKVAKRGQDVALRCDPISGHVSLFWYQQALGQGPEFLTYFQNEAQLDKSGLPSDRFFAERPEGSVSTLKIQRTQQEDSAVYLCASSSGTGALNEQFFGPGTRLTVL.

This clonotype showed up just a few times. The genes are TRBV30 and TRBJ2-3, with TRBD2 as a possible D gene (6 bases). Germline CDR1 reads GTSNPN; CDR2 reads SVGIG (reference sequence). The CDR3 spans 15 residues. Trimming took 2 bases from V and 6 from J, leaving 18 bases between them. The CDR3 nucleotides are TGTGCCTGGAGTAGGGGAGGAGGTAACGGGGATACGCAGTATTTT. Protein sequence: CAWSRGGGNGDTQYF.

The chain joins TRBV20-1 to TRBJ2-5; TRBD1 might be the D (5 bases). The ends were cut back, 0 bases at V and 3 bases at J, with 11 bases in the middle. Germline CDR1 DFQATT, CDR2 SNEGSKA (reference sequence). The CDR3 contains 14 residues. The CDR3 region is CSARDQTVEETQYF. The DNA for the CDR3 is TGCAGTGCTAGAGATCAGACAGTAGAAGAGACCCAGTACTTC.

This clonotype was seen a few times. Given a much more abundant clone one base away, this may be a read error. V gene TRBV11-2 combines with J gene TRBJ2-7; a weak D match, TRBD2 (5 bases). Germline CDR1 is SGHAT and CDR2 is FQNNGV. There are 15 residues in the CDR3. The CDR3 DNA is TGTGCCAACAGCTTACCGGGGAGCAGTATCTACGAGCAGTACTTC. Translation: CANSLPGSSIYEQYF.

The chain is built from TRBV25-1 and TRBJ2-5; D is undetermined. The V gene's germline CDR1 is MGHDK and CDR2 SYGVNS. The V end was cut by 0 bases, the J end by 4 bases, with 9 bases between. This CDR3 has 14 residues. The CDR3 DNA reads as TGTGCCAGCAGTGAATATTCTAGTGTAGAGACCCAGTACTTC. As protein: CASSEYSSVETQYF.

A remark on this clonotype: This may come from a read error, since a much larger clone is one base off. The rearrangement joins TRBV5-1 to TRBJ2-7; D gene unclear. The germline V gene encodes CDR1 SGHRS and CDR2 YFSETQ. The CDR3 contains 11 residues. The CDR3 loop reads CANSSSGPQYF. DNA of the CDR3: TGCGCCAACAGCTCTTCAGGACCGCAGTACTTC.

This clonotype was seen just once. V is TRBV29-1 and J is TRBJ2-1, with D perhaps matching TRBD2 (5 bases). From germline, CDR1 is SQVTM and CDR2 ANQGSEA. This CDR3 is 15 amino acids long. The V gene lost 4 bases and the J gene lost 2 bases, with 15 bases spanning the gap. The DNA of the CDR3 is TGCAGCGTTGGACTACCGAATGTGGCCTACAATGAGCAGTTCTTC. Protein product: CSVGLPNVAYNEQFF.

This clonotype turned up a few times. Mismatch with germline at one junction end may stem from a read error. The chain carries TRBV5-6 and TRBJ2-3; 7 nucleotides align to TRBD2. Germline CDR1 reads SGHDT; CDR2 reads YYEEEE. CDR3 length: 15 amino acids. CDR3 sequence reads: CASGLGLAGTDTQYF. The DNA for the CDR3 is TGTGCCAGCGGCTTGGGGCTAGCGGGCACAGATACGCAGTATTTT.

This clonotype was seen only a few times. The CDR3 DNA is TGCAGTGCTTGGGACGTCAGCTCCTACGAGCAGTACTTC. It codes for CSAWDVSSYEQYF. This chain joins TRBV20-1 and TRBJ2-7; D is tentatively TRBD1 or TRBD2 (5 bases each). The CDR3 runs 13 residues. The V gene lost 5 bases and the J gene lost 0 bases, with 11 bases spanning the gap. Germline-derived CDR1 and CDR2 are DFQATT and SNEGSKA (reference sequence).

CDR3 amino acids: CASSLAHSTETQYF. As DNA, the CDR3 is TGTGCCAGCAGTTTAGCGCATTCCACTGAGACCCAGTACTTC. This chain connects TRBV12-3 or TRBV12-4 to TRBJ2-5, with D unclear. V was shortened by 0 bases and J by 5 bases, with 10 bases between the two germline ends. CDR3 length: 14 amino acids.